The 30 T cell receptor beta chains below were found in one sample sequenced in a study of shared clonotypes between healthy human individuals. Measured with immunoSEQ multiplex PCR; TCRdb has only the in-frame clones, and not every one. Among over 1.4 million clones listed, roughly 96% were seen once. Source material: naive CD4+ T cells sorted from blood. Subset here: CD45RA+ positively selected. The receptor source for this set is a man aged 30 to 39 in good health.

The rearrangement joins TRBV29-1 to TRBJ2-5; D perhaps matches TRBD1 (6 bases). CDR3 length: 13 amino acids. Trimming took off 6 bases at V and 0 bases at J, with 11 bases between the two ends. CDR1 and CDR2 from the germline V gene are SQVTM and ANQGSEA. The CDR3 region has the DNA TGCAGCGTCCAGGGGCGGTACCAAGAGACCCAGTACTTC. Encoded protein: CSVQGRYQETQYF.

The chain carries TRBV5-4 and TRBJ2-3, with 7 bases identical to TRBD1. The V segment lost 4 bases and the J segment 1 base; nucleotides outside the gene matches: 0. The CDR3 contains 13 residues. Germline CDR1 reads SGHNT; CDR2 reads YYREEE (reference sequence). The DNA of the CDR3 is TGTGCCAGCAGCGGGACAGGCACAGATACGCAGTATTTT. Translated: CASSGTGTDTQYF.

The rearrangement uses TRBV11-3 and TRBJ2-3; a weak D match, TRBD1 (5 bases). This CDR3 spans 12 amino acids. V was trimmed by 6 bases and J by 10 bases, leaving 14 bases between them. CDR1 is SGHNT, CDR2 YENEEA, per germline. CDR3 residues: CASSYDGAAQYF. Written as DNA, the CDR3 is TGTGCCAGCAGTTACGATGGGGCAGCGCAGTATTTT.

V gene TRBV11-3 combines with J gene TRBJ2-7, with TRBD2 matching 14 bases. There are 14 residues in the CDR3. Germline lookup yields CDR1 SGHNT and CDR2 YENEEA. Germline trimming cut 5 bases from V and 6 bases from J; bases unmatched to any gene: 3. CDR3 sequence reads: CASSTGTSGSEQYF. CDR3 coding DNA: TGTGCCAGCAGCACCGGGACTAGCGGGAGCGAGCAGTACTTC.

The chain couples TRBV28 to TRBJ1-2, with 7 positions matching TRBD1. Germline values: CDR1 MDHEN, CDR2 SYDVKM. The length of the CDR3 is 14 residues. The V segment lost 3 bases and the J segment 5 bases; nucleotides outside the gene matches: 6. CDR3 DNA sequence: TGTGCCAGCAGTTTCACAGGGGTTGTATATGGCTACACCTTC. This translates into CASSFTGVVYGYTF.

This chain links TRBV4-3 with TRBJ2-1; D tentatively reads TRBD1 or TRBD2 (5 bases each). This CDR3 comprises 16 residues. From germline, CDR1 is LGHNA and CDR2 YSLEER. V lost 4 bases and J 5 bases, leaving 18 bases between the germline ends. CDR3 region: CASSREPGSSDNEQFF. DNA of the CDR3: TGCGCCAGCAGCCGGGAGCCAGGGAGTAGTGACAATGAGCAGTTCTTC.

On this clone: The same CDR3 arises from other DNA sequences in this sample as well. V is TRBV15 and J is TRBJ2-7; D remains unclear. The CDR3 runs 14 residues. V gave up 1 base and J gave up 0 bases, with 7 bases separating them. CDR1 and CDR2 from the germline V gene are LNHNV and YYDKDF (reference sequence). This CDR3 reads CATSRAGSSYEQYF. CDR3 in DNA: TGTGCCACCAGCAGAGCCGGCAGCTCCTACGAGCAGTACTTC.

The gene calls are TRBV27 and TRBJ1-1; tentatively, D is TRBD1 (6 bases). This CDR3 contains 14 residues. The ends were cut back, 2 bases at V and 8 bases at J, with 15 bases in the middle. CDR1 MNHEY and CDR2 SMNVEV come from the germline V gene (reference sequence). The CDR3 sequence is CASSLLGGEGEAFF. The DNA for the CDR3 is TGTGCCAGCAGTTTACTAGGGGGAGAGGGGGAAGCTTTCTTT.

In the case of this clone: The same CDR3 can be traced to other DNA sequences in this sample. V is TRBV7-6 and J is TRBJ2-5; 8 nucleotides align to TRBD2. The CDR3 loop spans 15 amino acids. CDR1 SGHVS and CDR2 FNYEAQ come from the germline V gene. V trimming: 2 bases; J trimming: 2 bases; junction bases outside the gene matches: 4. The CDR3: CASSLLAGGQETQYF. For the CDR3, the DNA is TGTGCCAGCAGCTTACTGGCGGGAGGTCAAGAGACCCAGTACTTC.

The CDR3 loop is CASSSMGNPKNIQYF. In DNA, the CDR3 is TGTGCCAGCAGCTCCATGGGGAATCCCAAAAACATTCAGTACTTC. The V gene is TRBV7-2, the J gene TRBJ2-4; no reliable D call. V shed 4 bases and J shed 2 bases, with 12 bases lying between them. Germline V CDR1 and CDR2: SGHTA, FQGNSA. The CDR3 is 15 residues long.

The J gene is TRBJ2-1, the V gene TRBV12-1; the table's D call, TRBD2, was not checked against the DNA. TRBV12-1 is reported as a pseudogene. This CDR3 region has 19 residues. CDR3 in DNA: TGTGCCAGCAGCCCCTGCTTAGTCCCTCGACTAGCGGTCTACAATGAGCAGTTCTTC. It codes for CASSPCLVPRLAVYNEQFF.

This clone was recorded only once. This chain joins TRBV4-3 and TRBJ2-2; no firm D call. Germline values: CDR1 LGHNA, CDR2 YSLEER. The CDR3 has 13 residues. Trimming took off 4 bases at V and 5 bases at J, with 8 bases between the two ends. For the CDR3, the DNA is TGCGCCAGCAGCCCCTTGAGGACCGGGGAGCTGTTTTTT. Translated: CASSPLRTGELFF.

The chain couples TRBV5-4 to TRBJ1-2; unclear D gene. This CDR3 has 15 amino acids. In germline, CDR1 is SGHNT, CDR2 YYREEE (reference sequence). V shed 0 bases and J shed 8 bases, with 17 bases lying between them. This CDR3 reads CASSLAWQTPSGYTF. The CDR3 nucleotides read TGTGCCAGCAGCTTGGCCTGGCAAACCCCAAGCGGCTACACCTTC.

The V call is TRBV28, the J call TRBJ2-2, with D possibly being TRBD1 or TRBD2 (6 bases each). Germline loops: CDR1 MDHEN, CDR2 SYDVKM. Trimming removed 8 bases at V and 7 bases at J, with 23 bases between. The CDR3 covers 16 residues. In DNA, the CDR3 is TGTGCCAGCGGGGGGCCCCGTGGGGCTCGATTCGGGGAGCTGTTTTTT. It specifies CASGGPRGARFGELFF. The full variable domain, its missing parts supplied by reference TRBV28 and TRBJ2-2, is DVKVTQSSRYLVKRTGEKVFLECVQDMDHENMFWYRQDPGLGLRLIYFSYDVKMKEKGDIPEGYSVSREKKERFSLILESASTNQTSMYLCASGGPRGARFGELFFGEGSRLTVL.

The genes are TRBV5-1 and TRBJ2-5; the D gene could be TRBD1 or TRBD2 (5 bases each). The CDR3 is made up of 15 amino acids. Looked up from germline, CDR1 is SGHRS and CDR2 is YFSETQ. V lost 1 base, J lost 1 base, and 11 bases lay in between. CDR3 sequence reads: CASSLRVGTQETQYF. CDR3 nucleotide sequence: TGCGCCAGCAGCTTGAGGGTGGGGACCCAAGAGACCCAGTACTTC.

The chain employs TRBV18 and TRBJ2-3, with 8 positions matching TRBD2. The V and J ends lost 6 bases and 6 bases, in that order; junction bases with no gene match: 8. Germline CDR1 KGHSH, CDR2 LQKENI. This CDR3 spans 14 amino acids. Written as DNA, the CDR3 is TGTGCCAGCTCGGGAGCGGGAGCGGTTGATACGCAGTATTTT. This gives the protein CASSGAGAVDTQYF.

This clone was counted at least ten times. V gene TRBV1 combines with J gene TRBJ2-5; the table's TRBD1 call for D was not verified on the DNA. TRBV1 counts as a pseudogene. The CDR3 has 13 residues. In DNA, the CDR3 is TGCACCAGCAGCCAAGTCAGGGAAGAGACCCAGTACTTC. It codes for CTSSQVREETQYF.

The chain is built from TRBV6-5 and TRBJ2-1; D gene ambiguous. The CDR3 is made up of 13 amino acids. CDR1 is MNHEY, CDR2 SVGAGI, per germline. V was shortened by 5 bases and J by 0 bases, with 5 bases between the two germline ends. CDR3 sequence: CASSTFSYNEQFF. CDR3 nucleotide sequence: TGTGCCAGCAGTACATTCTCCTACAATGAGCAGTTCTTC.

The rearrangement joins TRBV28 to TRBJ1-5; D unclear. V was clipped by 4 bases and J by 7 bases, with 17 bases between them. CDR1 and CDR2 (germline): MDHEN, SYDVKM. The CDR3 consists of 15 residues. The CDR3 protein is CASSSRLSNTQPQHF. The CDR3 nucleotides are TGTGCCAGCAGTTCAAGACTGTCCAATACCCAGCCCCAGCATTTT.

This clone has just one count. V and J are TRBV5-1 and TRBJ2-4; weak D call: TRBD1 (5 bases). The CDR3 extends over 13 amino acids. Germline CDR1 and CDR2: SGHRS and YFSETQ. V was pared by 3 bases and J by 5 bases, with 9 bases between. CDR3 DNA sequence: TGCGCCAGCAGCTCGACAGAGGAAAACATTCAGTACTTC. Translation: CASSSTEENIQYF. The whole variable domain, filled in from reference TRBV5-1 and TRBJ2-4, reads KAGVTQTPRYLIKTRGQQVTLSCSPISGHRSVSWYQQTPGQGLQFLFEYFSETQRNKGNFPGRFSGRQFSNSRSEMNVSTLELGDSALYLCASSSTEENIQYFGAGTRLSVL.

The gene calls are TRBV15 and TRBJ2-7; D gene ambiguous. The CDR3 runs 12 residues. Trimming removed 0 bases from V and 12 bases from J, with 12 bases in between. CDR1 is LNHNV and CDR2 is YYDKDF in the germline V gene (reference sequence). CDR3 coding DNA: TGTGCCACCAGCAGAGATCCGCAGCTGCGGTACTTC. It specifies CATSRDPQLRYF. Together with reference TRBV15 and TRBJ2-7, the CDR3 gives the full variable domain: DAMVIQNPRYQVTQFGKPVTLSCSQTLNHNVMYWYQQKSSQAPKLLFHYYDKDFNNEADTPDNFQSRRPNTSFCFLDIRSPGLGDTAMYLCATSRDPQLRYFGPGTRLTVT.

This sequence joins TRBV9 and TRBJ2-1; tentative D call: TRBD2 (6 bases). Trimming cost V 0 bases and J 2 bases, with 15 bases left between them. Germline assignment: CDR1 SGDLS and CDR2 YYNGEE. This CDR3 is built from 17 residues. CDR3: CASSVDYSGPAYNEQFF. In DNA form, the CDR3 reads TGTGCCAGCAGCGTAGACTACAGCGGGCCGGCCTACAATGAGCAGTTCTTC.

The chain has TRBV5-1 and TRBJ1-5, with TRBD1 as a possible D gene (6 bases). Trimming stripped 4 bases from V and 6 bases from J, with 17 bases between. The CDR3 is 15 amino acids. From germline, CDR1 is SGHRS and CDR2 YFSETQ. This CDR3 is CASSPGAGPPQPQHF. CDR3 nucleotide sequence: TGCGCCAGCAGCCCGGGGGCAGGGCCACCTCAGCCCCAGCATTTT.

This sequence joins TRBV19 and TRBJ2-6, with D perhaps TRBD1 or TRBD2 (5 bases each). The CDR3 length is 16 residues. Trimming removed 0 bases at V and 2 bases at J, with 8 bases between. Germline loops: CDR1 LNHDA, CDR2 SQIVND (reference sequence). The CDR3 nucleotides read TGTGCCAGTAGTATAGAGGTGGGACCTGGGGCCAACGTCCTGACTTTC. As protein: CASSIEVGPGANVLTF.

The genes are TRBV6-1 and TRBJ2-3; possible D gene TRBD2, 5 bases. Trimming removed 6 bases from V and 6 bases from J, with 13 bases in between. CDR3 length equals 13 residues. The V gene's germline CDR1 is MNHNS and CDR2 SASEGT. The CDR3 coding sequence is TGTGCCAGCAGCCTAGCCCTAGTGGATACGCAGTATTTT. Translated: CASSLALVDTQYF.

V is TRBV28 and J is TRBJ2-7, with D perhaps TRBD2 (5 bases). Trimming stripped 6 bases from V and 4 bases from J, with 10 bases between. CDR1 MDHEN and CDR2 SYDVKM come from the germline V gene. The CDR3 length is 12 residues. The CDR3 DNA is TGTGCCAGCAGATTAGAGGGTTACGAGCAGTACTTC. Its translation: CASRLEGYEQYF.

CDR3 region: CASSEYKAGGEYNEQFF. The DNA of the CDR3 is TGTGCCAGCAGTGAATATAAAGCGGGAGGGGAGTACAATGAGCAGTTCTTC. The J gene is TRBJ2-1, the V gene TRBV25-1; TRBD2 agrees at 10 bases. The CDR3 contains 17 residues. Losses at the gene ends were 0 bases for V and 4 bases for J; bases not matched to a gene: 6. Germline CDR1 MGHDK, CDR2 SYGVNS.

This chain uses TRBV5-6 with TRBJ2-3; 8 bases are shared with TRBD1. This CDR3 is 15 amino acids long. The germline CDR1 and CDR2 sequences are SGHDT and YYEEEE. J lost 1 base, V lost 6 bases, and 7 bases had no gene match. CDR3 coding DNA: TGTGCCAGCACCACGGACAGGGCGGGCACAGATACGCAGTATTTT. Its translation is CASTTDRAGTDTQYF.

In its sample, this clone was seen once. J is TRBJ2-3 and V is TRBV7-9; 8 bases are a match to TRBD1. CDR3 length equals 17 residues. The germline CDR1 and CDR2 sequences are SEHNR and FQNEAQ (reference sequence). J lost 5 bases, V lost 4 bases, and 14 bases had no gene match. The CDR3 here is CASSSIRGLDGGDTQYF. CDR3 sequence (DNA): TGTGCCAGCAGCTCGATCAGGGGGCTTGATGGAGGAGATACGCAGTATTTT.

CDR3 sequence: CASSHILRDRAHEQYF. DNA of the CDR3: TGTGCCAGCAGCCACATCCTCCGGGACAGGGCCCACGAGCAGTACTTC. The chain recombines TRBV7-8 with TRBJ2-7, with 9 bases matching TRBD1. Germline CDR1 is SGHVS and CDR2 is FQNEAQ. Trimming at V came to 5 bases and at J to 5 bases, leaving 13 bases not matched to a gene. The CDR3 has 16 residues.